The table lists the clone carrying this TCR beta chain with many counts. The data belong to a study of T cells in Graves' hyperthyroidism and ophthalmopathy. What was amplified from RNA transcripts were TCR beta CDR3 regions. The primer set for the first-round RT-PCR of the TCR CDR3 was HTBI. In TCRdb, the multiplex PCR reads were re-called with MiXCR into one record per CDR3 protein. The data show around 100,000 distinct CDR3 sequences, over 45% seen once. From germline, CDR1 is DFQATT and CDR2 SNEGSKA (reference sequence). The CDR3 is 15 residues long. The V and J ends lost 4 bases and 0 bases respectively, with 10 bases between them.

This receptor was taken from a man in his forties with Graves' hyperthyroidism. This chain joins TRBV20-1 and TRBJ2-6; D unresolved. The sample comprised blood. The CDR3 is CSATDAYSGANVLTF. In nucleotides, the CDR3 is TGCAGTGCTACTGACGCCTACTCTGGGGCCAACGTCCTGACTTTC.